This T cell receptor beta chain was found in a study of early T cells in non-severe SARS-CoV-2 infection. The overall study: Bulk RNA taken from unsorted whole blood was sequenced, leaving chains unpaired. Study-wide findings and caveats: Comparison of clonotypes with VDJdb favored anti-spike CD8 responses while missing private and CD4 specificities.

This CDR3 is built from 18 residues. Trimming took off 10 bases at V and 6 bases at J, with 32 bases between the two ends. The germline V gene encodes CDR1 ENHRY and CDR2 SYGVKD. Individual cDNA molecules received unique molecular identifiers. TCRdb ran MiXCR on the 5' RACE reads and lists one entry per CDR3 protein. The table records about 77,000 distinct CDR3 sequences, 8.5% to 10% of them present only once. This clonotype was seen only a few times. Its antigen remains unidentified. The chain combines TRBV10-3 with TRBJ2-3; D might be TRBD1 (6 bases). The specimen was whole blood. The TCR sequence derives from an adult who was a healthcare worker with PCR-confirmed SARS-CoV-2 infection or an uninfected control (not recorded which). CDR3 region: CATTQTPLTGSTMDTQYF. Here the CDR3 DNA reads TGTGCCACCACCCAAACGCCTCTGACAGGCTCCACGATGGATACGCAGTATTTT.